The 15 T cell receptor beta chains below were found in one sample sequenced in a study of blood T cell repertoires in COVID-19. Repertoires were generated with immunoSEQ multiplex PCR, while TCRdb's copy carries only in-frame clones and drops some. The sample lists around 120,000 clones, roughly 81% occurring once. The material sequenced was peripheral blood. The receptor set was obtained from a human donor in a cohort sampled during active COVID-19.

The chain uses TRBV5-4 and TRBJ2-5; 12 positions agree with TRBD2. V gave up 4 bases and J gave up 3 bases; unmatched junction bases: 7. The CDR3 totals 16 residues. Germline V gene lookup returns CDR1 SGHNT and CDR2 YYREEE (reference sequence). CDR3 residues: CASSAPSGGGKETQYF. CDR3 DNA: TGTGCCAGCAGCGCCCCTAGCGGGGGGGGAAAAGAGACCCAGTACTTC.

The chain combines TRBV6-5 with TRBJ2-7; perhaps TRBD2 as D (5 bases). Trimming stripped 8 bases from V and 2 bases from J, with 16 bases between. Germline values: CDR1 MNHEY, CDR2 SVGAGI. This CDR3 region has 14 residues. The CDR3 region has the DNA TGTGCCAGCGGGCAGCGTAGCGAGGCCTACGAGCAGTACTTC. Translated: CASGQRSEAYEQYF.

The chain joins TRBV4-2 to TRBJ2-3; 14 positions agree with TRBD2. V shed 1 base and J 1 base; nucleotides not matched to a gene: 1. Per germline, CDR1 LGHNA and CDR2 YNFKEQ. The CDR3 length is 17 residues. The CDR3 loop reads CASSQGGLAGGTDTQYF. CDR3 sequence (DNA): TGTGCCAGCAGCCAAGGGGGACTAGCGGGAGGCACAGATACGCAGTATTTT.

The rearrangement joins TRBV30 to TRBJ2-7; the match to TRBD2 covers 7 bases. Germline CDR1 GTSNPN, CDR2 SVGIG (reference sequence). The J segment lost 6 bases and the V segment lost 0 bases, leaving 8 bases of the junction unmatched. CDR3 length equals 14 residues. CDR3: CAWSVPAGIGEQYF. In DNA form, the CDR3 reads TGTGCCTGGAGTGTGCCAGCGGGAATTGGCGAGCAGTACTTC.

This chain connects TRBV5-5 to TRBJ2-1, with D possibly being TRBD2 (6 bases). Trimming took off 2 bases at V and 6 bases at J, with 18 bases between the two ends. CDR3 length: 16 residues. Germline V gene lookup returns CDR1 SGHKS and CDR2 YYEKEE (reference sequence). CDR3 sequence: CASSLDLAYSSNEQFF. The CDR3 DNA follows: TGTGCCAGCAGCTTAGATCTAGCGTATTCGAGCAATGAGCAGTTCTTC. Filled out from reference TRBV5-5 and TRBJ2-1, the complete variable domain reads DAGVTQSPTHLIKTRGQQVTLRCSPISGHKSVSWYQQVLGQGPQFIFQYYEKEERGRGNFPDRFSARQFPNYSSELNVNALLLGDSALYLCASSLDLAYSSNEQFFGPGTRLTVL.

The chain employs TRBV7-2 and TRBJ2-3; D might be TRBD2 (6 bases). Germline CDR1 and CDR2: SGHTA and FQGNSA. Trimming cost V 6 bases and J 0 bases, with 16 bases left between them. There are 16 residues in the CDR3. The CDR3 sequence is CASRGYGTESTDTQYF. The CDR3 bases are TGTGCCAGCAGAGGCTACGGGACTGAGAGCACAGATACGCAGTATTTT.

The chain joins TRBV28 to TRBJ1-5, with D perhaps TRBD1 (5 bases). The ends were cut back, 2 bases at V and 1 base at J, with 9 bases in the middle. The CDR3 spans 15 residues. The germline V gene has CDR1 MDHEN and CDR2 SYDVKM. CDR3 sequence reads: CASSLMAGSNQPQHF. For the CDR3, the DNA is TGTGCCAGCAGTTTAATGGCAGGGAGCAATCAGCCCCAGCATTTT.

This clone showed up just once. This chain joins TRBV19 and TRBJ1-1, with D unresolved. Between the trimmed V and J ends, which lost 4 bases and 3 bases, there was a span of 15 bases. From germline, CDR1 is LNHDA and CDR2 SQIVND (reference sequence). The CDR3 runs 15 residues. CDR3 sequence: CASSTPRGKDTEAFF. The CDR3, as DNA: TGTGCCAGTAGTACGCCGCGAGGGAAGGACACTGAAGCTTTCTTT.

In its sample, this clone was seen once. The V call is TRBV9, the J call TRBJ1-5, with no clear D. The V gene lost 0 bases and the J gene lost 4 bases, with 5 bases spanning the gap. Germline-derived CDR1 and CDR2 are SGDLS and YYNGEE. This CDR3 contains 13 residues. CDR3 protein: CASSVDLNQPQHF. The DNA of the CDR3 is TGTGCCAGCAGCGTAGATCTTAATCAGCCCCAGCATTTT.

V usage is TRBV5-1 and J usage is TRBJ2-3, with TRBD2 identical over 12 bases. The CDR3 runs to 20 residues. With 0 bases clipped from V and 1 base from J, the junction kept 12 bases outside the gene matches. CDR1 SGHRS and CDR2 YFSETQ come from the germline V gene. Here the CDR3 reads CASSLGTSGDPRGGTDTQYF. CDR3 nucleotide sequence: TGCGCCAGCAGCTTGGGGACTAGCGGGGACCCCCGGGGCGGCACAGATACGCAGTATTTT.

The J gene is TRBJ2-7, the V gene TRBV5-1; 9 nucleotides line up with TRBD2. CDR1 SGHRS and CDR2 YFSETQ come from the germline V gene. The CDR3 loop spans 14 amino acids. With 0 bases clipped from V and 6 bases from J, the junction kept 4 bases outside the gene matches. The CDR3 region is CASSLVLREGEQYF. Written as DNA, the CDR3 is TGCGCCAGCAGCTTGGTCTTGCGGGAGGGCGAGCAGTACTTC.

This chain links TRBV5-8 with TRBJ2-1, with 9 bases aligning to TRBD2. The CDR3 length is 19 residues. Germline assignment: CDR1 SGHTS and CDR2 YDEGEE. J lost 0 bases, V lost 5 bases, and 15 bases had no gene match. The CDR3 here is CASSWSGTSSLPSYNEQFF. The CDR3 region has the DNA TGTGCCAGCAGTTGGTCCGGGACTAGCAGCCTACCCTCCTACAATGAGCAGTTCTTC.

V gene TRBV27 combines with J gene TRBJ2-5; 11 bases match TRBD2. The V and J ends lost 8 bases and 5 bases, in that order; junction bases with no gene match: 4. Germline CDR1 and CDR2: MNHEY and SMNVEV (reference sequence). This CDR3 contains 13 residues. This CDR3 is CASRLAGSETQYF. The CDR3 coding sequence is TGTGCCAGCCGACTAGCGGGATCGGAGACCCAGTACTTC.

V usage is TRBV10-3 and J usage is TRBJ1-1; D is possibly TRBD1 (5 bases). CDR1 ENHRY and CDR2 SYGVKD come from the germline V gene. V was clipped by 10 bases and J by 6 bases, with 15 bases between them. This CDR3 has 12 amino acids. The CDR3 bases are TGTGCCACGACAGATCCTTACGCTGAAGCTTTCTTT. Protein sequence: CATTDPYAEAFF.

This chain uses TRBV5-1 with TRBJ2-3, with TRBD1 matching 7 bases. With V trimmed by 4 bases and J by 2 bases, 4 bases remained unmatched. There are 14 residues in the CDR3. Per the germline V gene, CDR1 is SGHRS and CDR2 is YFSETQ. The CDR3 sequence is CASSEGANTDTQYF. DNA for the CDR3: TGCGCCAGCAGCGAGGGGGCGAACACAGATACGCAGTATTTT. The full variable domain, its missing parts supplied by reference TRBV5-1 and TRBJ2-3, is KAGVTQTPRYLIKTRGQQVTLSCSPISGHRSVSWYQQTPGQGLQFLFEYFSETQRNKGNFPGRFSGRQFSNSRSEMNVSTLELGDSALYLCASSEGANTDTQYFGPGTRLTVL.